Following are 18 T cell receptor beta chains from one sample sequenced in a study of cytomegalovirus exposure and HLA in healthy donors. PCR used 60 Vbeta primers and 13 Jbeta primers. TCRdb's copy holds only in-frame clones and misses some; the assay was immunoSEQ multiplex PCR. The sample lists approximately 170,000 clones; about 85% were seen once. Sequencing used PBMCs. Every receptor here comes from a boy younger than 10 in good health and CMV-seronegative.

This chain uses TRBV27 with TRBJ1-6, with D unclear. The CDR3 runs to 15 residues. Germline CDR1 MNHEY, CDR2 SMNVEV (reference sequence). Trimming shortened V by 3 bases and J by 0 bases, and 6 bases separated the two germline ends. The CDR3 reads CASSLVSSYNSPLHF. CDR3 sequence (DNA): TGTGCCAGCAGTTTGGTCAGCTCCTATAATTCACCCCTCCACTTT.

Only a few counts were recorded for this clone. The chain is built from TRBV5-6 and TRBJ1-4, with a weak D call TRBD1 (6 bases). Trimming took off 0 bases at V and 3 bases at J, with 6 bases between the two ends. The CDR3 length is 14 residues. Germline V gene data show CDR1 as SGHDT and CDR2 as YYEEEE. The CDR3 here is CASSLGTANEKLFF. In nucleotides, the CDR3 is TGTGCCAGCAGCTTGGGGACAGCTAATGAAAAACTGTTTTTT.

This clone was detected a few times. The genes are TRBV11-2 and TRBJ1-4, with unresolved D. V was trimmed by 5 bases and J by 4 bases, leaving 20 bases between them. The CDR3 extends over 17 amino acids. Germline CDR1 is SGHAT and CDR2 is FQNNGV. CDR3 in amino acids: CASSPRMLGQLNEKLFF. CDR3 bases: TGTGCCAGCAGCCCTCGTATGCTGGGCCAGCTTAATGAAAAACTGTTTTTT.

The chain recombines TRBV4-2 with TRBJ2-1; TRBD2 aligns across 7 bases. Germline CDR1 reads LGHNA; CDR2 reads YNFKEQ. The CDR3 totals 16 residues. The trim removed 4 bases at V and 2 bases at J, leaving 8 bases unmatched. The CDR3: CASSPPGRETYNEQFF. The CDR3 DNA reads as TGTGCCAGCAGCCCCCCGGGGCGGGAGACCTACAATGAGCAGTTCTTC.

The J gene is TRBJ2-7, the V gene TRBV7-8, with 10 positions matching TRBD1. There are 15 residues in the CDR3. V dropped 5 bases and J dropped 1; count of bases not matched to a gene: 5. The germline gives CDR1 SGHVS, CDR2 FQNEAQ. The DNA for the CDR3 is TGTGCCAGCAGCCAGGCGGACAGGGGGTCCTACGAGCAGTACTTC. This codes for CASSQADRGSYEQYF.

The CDR3 here is CASSFPPSTLKSVYEQYV. CDR3 DNA sequence: TGTGCCAGCAGCTTCCCTCCCTCGACCCTAAAAAGCGTCTACGAGCAGTACGTC. The V and J genes are TRBV7-9 and TRBJ2-7; D unresolved. This CDR3 spans 18 amino acids. Germline-derived CDR1 and CDR2 are SEHNR and FQNEAQ (reference sequence). Trimming removed 3 bases at V and 3 bases at J, with 24 bases between.

The chain carries TRBV4-1 and TRBJ2-7, with 9 positions matching TRBD1. The V segment lost 5 bases and the J segment 5 bases; nucleotides outside the gene matches: 7. This CDR3 comprises 14 residues. Germline loops: CDR1 MGHRA, CDR2 YSYEKL. In nucleotides, the CDR3 is TGCGCCAGCAGCGGGGGACAGGGTGACCACGAGCAGTACTTC. Protein product: CASSGGQGDHEQYF.

The genes are TRBV15 and TRBJ1-1; a possible D gene is TRBD1 (6 bases). V was cut by 0 bases and J by 2 bases, with 10 bases left in between. CDR1 LNHNV and CDR2 YYDKDF come from the germline V gene (reference sequence). The CDR3 consists of 15 residues. The CDR3 here is CATSRDQGGNTEAFF. CDR3 nucleotides: TGTGCCACCAGCAGAGATCAAGGGGGTAACACTGAAGCTTTCTTT. The full variable domain, in which reference TRBV15 and TRBJ1-1 provide the parts outside the CDR3, is DAMVIQNPRYQVTQFGKPVTLSCSQTLNHNVMYWYQQKSSQAPKLLFHYYDKDFNNEADTPDNFQSRRPNTSFCFLDIRSPGLGDTAMYLCATSRDQGGNTEAFFGQGTRLTVV.

This clone was seen a handful of times. The chain uses TRBV19 and TRBJ1-5, with 9 bases lining up with TRBD1. The trim removed 0 bases at V and 7 bases at J, leaving 4 bases unmatched. The germline CDR1 and CDR2 sequences are LNHDA and SQIVND (reference sequence). The CDR3 covers 15 residues. In nucleotides, the CDR3 is TGTGCCAGTAGTATAGATGGGACAGGGATCCAGCCCCAGCATTTT. Its translation: CASSIDGTGIQPQHF.

The gene calls are TRBV4-1 and TRBJ2-7; TRBD1 matches 8 bases. Germline-derived CDR1 and CDR2 are MGHRA and YSYEKL. The junction had 19 bases not matched to a gene; V was cut back by 3 bases and J by 6 bases. The CDR3 runs to 18 residues. As DNA, the CDR3 is TGCGCCAGCAGCCAGGTATTCCGGGACAGGTATGAACGTAGCGAGCAGTACTTC. Translating gives CASSQVFRDRYERSEQYF.

The chain uses TRBV15 and TRBJ1-2; unclear D gene. The V end lost 2 bases, the J end lost 10 bases, and 11 bases lay between the germline ends. The CDR3 is made up of 12 amino acids. Germline CDR1 is LNHNV and CDR2 is YYDKDF (reference sequence). The CDR3 spells CATSRRGIPYTF. CDR3 in DNA: TGTGCCACCAGCAGAAGAGGGATTCCCTACACCTTC.

The chain uses TRBV19 and TRBJ2-7, with 14 bases identical to TRBD2. CDR1 and CDR2 (germline): LNHDA, SQIVND (reference sequence). The CDR3 has 18 residues. The V and J ends lost 5 bases and 2 bases, in that order; junction bases with no gene match: 11. This CDR3 is CASSPRTSGRPSPYEQYF. The CDR3 DNA follows: TGTGCCAGTAGTCCCCGGACTAGCGGGAGGCCCAGCCCCTACGAGCAGTACTTC.

CDR3 amino acids: CASRPQGAGANVLTF. CDR3 coding DNA: TGTGCCAGCAGACCCCAGGGGGCTGGGGCCAACGTCCTGACTTTC. The genes are TRBV6-5 and TRBJ2-6, with 7 nucleotides matching TRBD1. The CDR3 extends over 15 amino acids. From germline, CDR1 is MNHEY and CDR2 SVGAGI. The J segment lost 2 bases and the V segment lost 6 bases, leaving 4 bases of the junction unmatched.

The V and J genes are TRBV10-3 and TRBJ1-5; tentatively, D is TRBD1 (6 bases). Germline V CDR1 and CDR2: ENHRY, SYGVKD. Deletions cut 2 bases from V and 3 bases from J, with 14 bases between. CDR3 length equals 16 residues. CDR3 nucleotides: TGTGCCATCAGTGAGGAGGGGGGGCAAAACAATCAGCCCCAGCATTTT. This sequence encodes CAISEEGGQNNQPQHF.

The rearrangement uses TRBV29-1 and TRBJ1-1; possible D gene TRBD1, 6 bases. This CDR3 has 14 amino acids. Trimming took 3 bases from V and 6 from J, leaving 17 bases between them. In germline, CDR1 is SQVTM, CDR2 ANQGSEA. In DNA form, the CDR3 reads TGCAGCGTTGATCAGGGGCCAGCCCTCGCTGAAGCTTTCTTT. It translates to CSVDQGPALAEAFF.

This chain links TRBV6-5 with TRBJ2-7, with 12 nucleotides matching TRBD2. The CDR3 totals 14 residues. V was pared by 9 bases and J by 6 bases, with 9 bases of the junction left unmatched. Germline loops: CDR1 MNHEY, CDR2 SVGAGI. The DNA of the CDR3 is TGTGCCAGTTCAGAGGGACTAGCGGGCCTCGAGCAGTACGTC. It is translated as CASSEGLAGLEQYV.

The rearrangement links TRBV29-1 to TRBJ2-2; no firm D call. Germline values: CDR1 SQVTM, CDR2 ANQGSEA. The germline V and J ends were trimmed by 4 bases and 1 base, with 10 bases remaining between them. The CDR3 length is 14 residues. CDR3 bases: TGCAGCGTTGGCGTCATGAGGAACACCGGGGAGCTGTTTTTT. This gives the protein CSVGVMRNTGELFF.

The chain joins TRBV2 to TRBJ1-2, with 7 bases identical to TRBD1. Germline V gene data show CDR1 as SNHLY and CDR2 as FYNNEI. This CDR3 has 13 residues. The J segment lost 6 bases and the V segment lost 6 bases, leaving 7 bases of the junction unmatched. The CDR3 sequence is CASRETGADGYTF. The CDR3 DNA is TGTGCCAGCAGAGAAACAGGGGCCGATGGCTACACCTTC.